This passage covers 14 T cell receptor beta chains from one sample sequenced in a study of cytomegalovirus exposure and HLA in healthy donors. 13 Jbeta primers and 60 Vbeta primers were used for the PCR. The protocol was immunoSEQ multiplex PCR, while the TCRdb copy is restricted to in-frame clones and leaves out a portion. The repertoire includes some 200,000 clones, more than 60% of them detected once, and under 0.25% sits in the top ten. Sequences were obtained from PBMCs. These receptors all stem from a girl aged 2 to 9 in good health and CMV-seronegative.

This chain connects TRBV30 to TRBJ2-1, with 11 positions matching TRBD2. The CDR3 extends over 16 amino acids. Looked up from germline, CDR1 is GTSNPN and CDR2 is SVGIG (reference sequence). The V and J ends lost 1 base and 5 bases, in that order; junction bases with no gene match: 7. DNA for the CDR3: TGTGCCTGGAGTGACCGACTAGCGGGGCCCCACAATGAGCAGTTCTTC. Protein sequence: CAWSDRLAGPHNEQFF.

This clone was detected only a few times. The V and J genes are TRBV7-2 and TRBJ1-1; 7 bases are a match to TRBD1. After removal of 6 bases from V and 0 bases from J, the junction contained 4 bases not matched to a gene. The CDR3 contains 14 residues. Germline CDR1 is SGHTA and CDR2 is FQGNSA. This CDR3 is CASRAGQLNTEAFF. CDR3 nucleotide sequence: TGTGCCAGCAGGGCGGGACAGTTGAACACTGAAGCTTTCTTT.

The V gene is TRBV29-1, the J gene TRBJ2-5; D remains unclear. Deletions cut 4 bases from V and 4 bases from J, with 10 bases between. The germline CDR1 and CDR2 sequences are SQVTM and ANQGSEA. The CDR3 covers 12 residues. The CDR3 loop is CSVGGFRETQYF. The CDR3 nucleotides are TGCAGCGTTGGAGGCTTCAGAGAGACCCAGTACTTC.

V usage is TRBV7-9 and J usage is TRBJ2-1, with 11 positions matching TRBD2. The CDR3 spans 19 residues. Looked up from germline, CDR1 is SEHNR and CDR2 is FQNEAQ (reference sequence). V dropped 1 base and J dropped 0; count of bases not matched to a gene: 8. CDR3 protein: CASSLGGLAAYSSYNEQFF. DNA of the CDR3: TGTGCCAGCAGCTTAGGGGGACTAGCGGCGTATAGCTCCTACAATGAGCAGTTCTTC.

This sequence joins TRBV2 and TRBJ2-7; weak D call: TRBD2 (6 bases). V gave up 7 bases and J gave up 7 bases, with 11 bases separating them. The CDR3 consists of 11 residues. CDR1 and CDR2 from the germline V gene are SNHLY and FYNNEI. Written as DNA, the CDR3 is TGTGCCAGCATCCTAGCGAGGGAGCAGTACTTC. Translated: CASILAREQYF.

The CDR3 loop reads CASSQAGWESSYNEQFF. For the CDR3, the DNA is TGTGCCAGCAGCCAAGCGGGATGGGAAAGCTCCTACAATGAGCAGTTCTTC. The chain recombines TRBV5-4 with TRBJ2-1, with 7 bases matching TRBD2. The CDR3 has 17 amino acids. J lost 0 bases, V lost 4 bases, and 10 bases had no gene match. CDR1 SGHNT and CDR2 YYREEE come from the germline V gene (reference sequence).

This sequence joins TRBV20-1 and TRBJ2-5, with D possibly TRBD2 on 5 matching bases. The CDR3 runs 11 residues. Looked up from germline, CDR1 is DFQATT and CDR2 is SNEGSKA (reference sequence). V was trimmed by 5 bases and J by 4 bases, leaving 8 bases between them. CDR3 sequence reads: CSAHSGETQYF. DNA for the CDR3: TGCAGTGCTCACAGCGGAGAGACCCAGTACTTC.

The rearrangement links TRBV7-9 to TRBJ2-1; D gene unclear. CDR1 and CDR2 from the germline V gene are SEHNR and FQNEAQ (reference sequence). The CDR3 runs 10 residues. Trimming shortened V by 6 bases and J by 10 bases, and 7 bases separated the two germline ends. CDR3 loop: CASREQEQFF. The CDR3 DNA reads TGTGCCAGCAGGGAACAGGAGCAGTTCTTC.

The chain joins TRBV5-1 to TRBJ2-7; 9 bases align to TRBD1. The CDR3 is 16 residues long. Trimming took 4 bases from V and 2 from J; bases not matched to a gene: 10. CDR1 and CDR2 (germline): SGHRS, YFSETQ. Written as DNA, the CDR3 is TGCGCCAGCAGCATGGATCGGACAGGGGTTACCTACGAGCAGTACTTC. Translation gives CASSMDRTGVTYEQYF.

V usage is TRBV10-3 and J usage is TRBJ2-3; TRBD2 matches at 16 bases. The germline CDR1 and CDR2 sequences are ENHRY and SYGVKD. This CDR3 is 19 amino acids long. V trimming: 6 bases; J trimming: 6 bases; junction bases outside the gene matches: 15. The CDR3 region has the DNA TGTGCCATCAGGGGATTTCCGGGACTAGCGGGAGGGAGGGGCGATACGCAGTATTTT. It specifies CAIRGFPGLAGGRGDTQYF.

The chain has TRBV6-6 and TRBJ1-1, with 7 bases that match TRBD1. This CDR3 is built from 16 residues. CDR1 is MNHNY and CDR2 is SVGAGI in the germline V gene (reference sequence). Trimming cost V 7 bases and J 0 bases; bases outside gene matches: 11. In DNA, the CDR3 is TGTGCCAGCACCCAATGGGACAGACTCATGAACACTGAAGCTTTCTTT. It encodes CASTQWDRLMNTEAFF.

This chain links TRBV6-5 with TRBJ2-1; D uncertain. Trimming cost V 5 bases and J 10 bases, with 18 bases left between them. The germline V gene has CDR1 MNHEY and CDR2 SVGAGI. The CDR3 sequence is 14 residues long. The CDR3 region has the DNA TGTGCCAGCAGTCCCGAACCCCGTTACTTAGAGCAGTTCTTC. It yields the protein CASSPEPRYLEQFF.

The chain employs TRBV27 and TRBJ1-1; D call uncertain. This CDR3 contains 13 residues. V was clipped by 0 bases and J by 5 bases, with 7 bases between them. The germline CDR1 and CDR2 sequences are MNHEY and SMNVEV (reference sequence). CDR3 bases: TGTGCCAGCAGTTTATCAGGGAGTACTGAAGCTTTCTTT. It is translated as CASSLSGSTEAFF.

The rearrangement joins TRBV21-1 to TRBJ2-7; the D segment call TRBD1 is taken from the table without a DNA check. TRBV21-1 is recorded as a pseudogene. The CDR3 length is 16 residues. The CDR3 DNA is TGTGCCAGCAGCAAGTTTTGGGACAGGGGAGCTTACGAGCAGTACTTC. Amino acids: CASSKFWDRGAYEQYF.